A selection of T cell receptor beta chains follows, all from one sample in a study of CD4+ T cells in melanoma. Profiled with immunoSEQ multiplex PCR; TCRdb holds only in-frame clones, not every one. The repertoire holds 6,700 or so clones, with approximately 72% as singletons. The specimen was cells from a culture (not recorded whether cultured in vitro). The receptors originated from a human donor with melanoma. The CDR3 runs from the conserved cysteine through the conserved F or W. D genes are given only for firm matches. Rows give clone size only sometimes, using once, few, many, or a class for an expanded clone.

cdr3_nt	cdr3_aa	v_call	j_call	clone_size	d_call	cdr3_length
TGCAGCGTTGATCAGGGGCCGATGAACACCGGGGAGCTGTTTTTT	CSVDQGPMNTGELFF	TRBV29-1	TRBJ2-2	few	-	15
TGTGCCACCAGCAGAGAGGGGGGAAACACCGGGGAGCTGTTTTTT	CATSREGGNTGELFF	TRBV15	TRBJ2-2	-	-	15
TGTGCCAGCAGCCGCGGGACAGGCTATGAAAAACTGTTTTTT	CASSRGTGYEKLFF	TRBV16	TRBJ1-4	large	TRBD1	14
TGTGCCAGCAGCCCCCAGGGGGGTATTACTGAAGCTTTCTTT	CASSPQGGITEAFF	TRBV9	TRBJ1-1	-	TRBD1	14
TGTGCCAGCAGCTTAGAGGGGCTCAACACTGAAGCTTTCTTT	CASSLEGLNTEAFF	TRBV7-3	TRBJ1-1	-	-	14
TGTGCCAGCAGCCCCGGACAGGGTTCCTACGAGCAGTACTTC	CASSPGQGSYEQYF	TRBV6-5	TRBJ2-7	once	TRBD1	14
TGCGCCAGCAGCCACCCTAAGACAGGGAGGAATGAAAAACTGTTTTTT	CASSHPKTGRNEKLFF	TRBV4-1	TRBJ1-4	-	TRBD1	16
TGTGCCAGCAGCTCCCCCTTCGACAGGGGGCGCGTTGAAGCTTTCTTT	CASSSPFDRGRVEAFF	TRBV5-6	TRBJ1-1	-	TRBD1	16
TGTGCTAGCAGCTTGGGGGCGGACACGACCTACAATGAGCAGTTCTTC	CASSLGADTTYNEQFF	TRBV7-7	TRBJ2-1	-	-	16
TGTGCCACCAGCAGAGACCAGGCAAAGAACACTGAAGCTTTCTTT	CATSRDQAKNTEAFF	TRBV15	TRBJ1-1	-	-	15
TGCAGCCCATCCTTTCCTGGCCCCAACACCGGGGAGCTGTTTTTT	CSPSFPGPNTGELFF	TRBV29-1	TRBJ2-2	-	-	15
TGTGCCAGCAGCCGGACAGCCAGGGACACTGAAGCTTTCTTT	CASSRTARDTEAFF	TRBV7-9	TRBJ1-1	-	-	14
TGTGCCACCCGAACGCATGGAATATACGAGCAGTACTTC	CATRTHGIYEQYF	TRBV27	TRBJ2-7	-	-	13
TGTGCCAGCTCACCCTCAGGGGGCGCCAGGATGACCGGGGAGCTGTTTTTT	CASSPSGGARMTGELFF	TRBV18	TRBJ2-2	-	TRBD1	17
TGTGCCAGCAGTTTCTACTCGGACTACGAGCAGTACTTC	CASSFYSDYEQYF	TRBV6-5	TRBJ2-7	once	-	13
TGTGCCAGCAGTTACACGACAGGGTTCGACTATGGCTACACCTTC	CASSYTTGFDYGYTF	TRBV6-5	TRBJ1-2	-	TRBD1	15
TGTGCCAGCGGTAGAACCGGGACAGGGGCCTACAATGAGCAGTTCTTC	CASGRTGTGAYNEQFF	TRBV7-9	TRBJ2-1	medium-sized	TRBD1	16
TGTGCCTGGGTGGGACAAGGGTCCTACGAGCAGTACTTC	CAWVGQGSYEQYF	TRBV30	TRBJ2-7	-	-	13
TGTGCCAGCAGGAGATCGGGGTCGAGCTATGGCTACACCTTC	CASRRSGSSYGYTF	TRBV2	TRBJ1-2	once	-	14
TGTGCCAGCAGTGAAGTCGGGACAGAGAATCAGCCCCAGCATTTT	CASSEVGTENQPQHF	TRBV2	TRBJ1-5	-	TRBD1	15